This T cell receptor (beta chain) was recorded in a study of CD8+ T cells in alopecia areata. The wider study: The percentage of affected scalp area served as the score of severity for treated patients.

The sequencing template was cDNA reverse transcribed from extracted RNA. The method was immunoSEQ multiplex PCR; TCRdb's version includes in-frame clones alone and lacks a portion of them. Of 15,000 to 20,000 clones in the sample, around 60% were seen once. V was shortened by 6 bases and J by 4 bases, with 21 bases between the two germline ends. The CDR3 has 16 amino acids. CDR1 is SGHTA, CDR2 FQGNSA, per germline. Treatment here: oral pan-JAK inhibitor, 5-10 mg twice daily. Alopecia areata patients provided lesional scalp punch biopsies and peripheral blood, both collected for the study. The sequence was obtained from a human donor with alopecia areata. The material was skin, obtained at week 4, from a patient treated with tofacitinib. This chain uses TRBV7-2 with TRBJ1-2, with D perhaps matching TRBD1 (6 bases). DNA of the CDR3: TGTGCCAGCAGTCCGGTGTCGGGCAGGGGTATCTATGGCTACACCTTC. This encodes CASSPVSGRGIYGYTF.